A single T cell receptor (beta chain) is shown here with its context. The method was immunoSEQ multiplex PCR; TCRdb's version includes in-frame clones alone and lacks a portion of them. The sample includes more than 95,000 clones, around 83% seen only once; the top ten take 5.5% to 6%. This CDR3 has 13 residues. Germline CDR1 MGHRA, CDR2 YSYEKL. The trim removed 3 bases at V and 2 bases at J, leaving 0 bases unmatched. This entry belongs to a study of blood T cell repertoires in COVID-19. The clonotype was recovered from an elderly man with active or convalescent COVID-19. Sequencing was done on a sample of peripheral blood. J is TRBJ1-2 and V is TRBV4-1, with 7 bases that match TRBD1. The DNA of the CDR3 is TGCGCCAGCAGCCAGGGACAGAACTATGGCTACACCTTC. Its translation is CASSQGQNYGYTF.